This T cell receptor beta chain appears in the sequencing data of a study of blood T cell repertoires in COVID-19. On the study more broadly: Both acute and convalescent COVID-19 samples were obtained from the United States, Italy and Spain.

Only in-frame clones appear in the TCRdb table, and some are missing; sequencing was by immunoSEQ multiplex PCR. The sample has 250,000 to 300,000 clones; about nine tenths are singletons. Cohort 3 recovery required two negative PCRs, clearance, or symptom resolution. Between the trimmed V and J ends, which lost 3 bases and 2 bases, there was a span of 14 bases. CDR3 length equals 15 residues. CDR1 and CDR2 (germline): SGHNT, YYREEE (reference sequence). Input material: PBMCs or T cells enriched from blood (not recorded which). The TCR was taken from a woman between 40 and 55 years old who had recovered from COVID-19. The rearrangement uses TRBV5-4 and TRBJ1-2; D unresolved. The CDR3 DNA sequence: TGTGCCAGCAGCTCCAGACGTACAGTAAACTATGGCTACACCTTC. Its translation is CASSSRRTVNYGYTF. Variable domain in full (rest from reference TRBV5-4 and TRBJ1-2): ETGVTQSPTHLIKTRGQQVTLRCSSQSGHNTVSWYQQALGQGPQFIFQYYREEENGRGNFPPRFSGLQFPNYSSELNVNALELDDSALYLCASSSRRTVNYGYTFGSGTRLTVV.